The source of this T cell receptor (beta chain) is a study of identical twins. General study results and limits: Within cord blood, abundant beta clonotypes carried fewer insertions, but memory repertoires showed no such trend.

CDR1 and CDR2 (germline): MDHEN, SYDVKM. CDR3 size: 15 residues. V shed 8 bases, J shed 9 bases, and the junction held 15 bases outside the gene matches. Via MiXCR, TCRdb re-called the 5' RACE reads, giving one row per CDR3 protein. The sample consists of 450,000 or so distinct CDR3 sequences, 11% to 15% of them appearing once. As regards this clonotype: Its antigen is unidentified.

The sample was also linked to a second study, of yellow fever vaccine responses in identical twins. That paper states: Convergence reportedly seemed to mark part of the twins' vaccine T cell response, with personalization marking the rest.

The V call is TRBV28, the J call TRBJ2-1; the match to TRBD2 covers 8 bases. This sequence was found in a young woman in good health. Sequencing was carried out using CD4+ T cells sorted from blood. This CDR3 is CASALRGLGVAEQFF. CDR3 sequence (DNA): TGTGCCAGCGCCCTGAGGGGACTAGGGGTGGCTGAGCAGTTCTTC. Using reference TRBV28 and TRBJ2-1 for the parts outside the CDR3, the full variable domain is DVKVTQSSRYLVKRTGEKVFLECVQDMDHENMFWYRQDPGLGLRLIYFSYDVKMKEKGDIPEGYSVSREKKERFSLILESASTNQTSMYLCASALRGLGVAEQFFGPGTRLTVL.